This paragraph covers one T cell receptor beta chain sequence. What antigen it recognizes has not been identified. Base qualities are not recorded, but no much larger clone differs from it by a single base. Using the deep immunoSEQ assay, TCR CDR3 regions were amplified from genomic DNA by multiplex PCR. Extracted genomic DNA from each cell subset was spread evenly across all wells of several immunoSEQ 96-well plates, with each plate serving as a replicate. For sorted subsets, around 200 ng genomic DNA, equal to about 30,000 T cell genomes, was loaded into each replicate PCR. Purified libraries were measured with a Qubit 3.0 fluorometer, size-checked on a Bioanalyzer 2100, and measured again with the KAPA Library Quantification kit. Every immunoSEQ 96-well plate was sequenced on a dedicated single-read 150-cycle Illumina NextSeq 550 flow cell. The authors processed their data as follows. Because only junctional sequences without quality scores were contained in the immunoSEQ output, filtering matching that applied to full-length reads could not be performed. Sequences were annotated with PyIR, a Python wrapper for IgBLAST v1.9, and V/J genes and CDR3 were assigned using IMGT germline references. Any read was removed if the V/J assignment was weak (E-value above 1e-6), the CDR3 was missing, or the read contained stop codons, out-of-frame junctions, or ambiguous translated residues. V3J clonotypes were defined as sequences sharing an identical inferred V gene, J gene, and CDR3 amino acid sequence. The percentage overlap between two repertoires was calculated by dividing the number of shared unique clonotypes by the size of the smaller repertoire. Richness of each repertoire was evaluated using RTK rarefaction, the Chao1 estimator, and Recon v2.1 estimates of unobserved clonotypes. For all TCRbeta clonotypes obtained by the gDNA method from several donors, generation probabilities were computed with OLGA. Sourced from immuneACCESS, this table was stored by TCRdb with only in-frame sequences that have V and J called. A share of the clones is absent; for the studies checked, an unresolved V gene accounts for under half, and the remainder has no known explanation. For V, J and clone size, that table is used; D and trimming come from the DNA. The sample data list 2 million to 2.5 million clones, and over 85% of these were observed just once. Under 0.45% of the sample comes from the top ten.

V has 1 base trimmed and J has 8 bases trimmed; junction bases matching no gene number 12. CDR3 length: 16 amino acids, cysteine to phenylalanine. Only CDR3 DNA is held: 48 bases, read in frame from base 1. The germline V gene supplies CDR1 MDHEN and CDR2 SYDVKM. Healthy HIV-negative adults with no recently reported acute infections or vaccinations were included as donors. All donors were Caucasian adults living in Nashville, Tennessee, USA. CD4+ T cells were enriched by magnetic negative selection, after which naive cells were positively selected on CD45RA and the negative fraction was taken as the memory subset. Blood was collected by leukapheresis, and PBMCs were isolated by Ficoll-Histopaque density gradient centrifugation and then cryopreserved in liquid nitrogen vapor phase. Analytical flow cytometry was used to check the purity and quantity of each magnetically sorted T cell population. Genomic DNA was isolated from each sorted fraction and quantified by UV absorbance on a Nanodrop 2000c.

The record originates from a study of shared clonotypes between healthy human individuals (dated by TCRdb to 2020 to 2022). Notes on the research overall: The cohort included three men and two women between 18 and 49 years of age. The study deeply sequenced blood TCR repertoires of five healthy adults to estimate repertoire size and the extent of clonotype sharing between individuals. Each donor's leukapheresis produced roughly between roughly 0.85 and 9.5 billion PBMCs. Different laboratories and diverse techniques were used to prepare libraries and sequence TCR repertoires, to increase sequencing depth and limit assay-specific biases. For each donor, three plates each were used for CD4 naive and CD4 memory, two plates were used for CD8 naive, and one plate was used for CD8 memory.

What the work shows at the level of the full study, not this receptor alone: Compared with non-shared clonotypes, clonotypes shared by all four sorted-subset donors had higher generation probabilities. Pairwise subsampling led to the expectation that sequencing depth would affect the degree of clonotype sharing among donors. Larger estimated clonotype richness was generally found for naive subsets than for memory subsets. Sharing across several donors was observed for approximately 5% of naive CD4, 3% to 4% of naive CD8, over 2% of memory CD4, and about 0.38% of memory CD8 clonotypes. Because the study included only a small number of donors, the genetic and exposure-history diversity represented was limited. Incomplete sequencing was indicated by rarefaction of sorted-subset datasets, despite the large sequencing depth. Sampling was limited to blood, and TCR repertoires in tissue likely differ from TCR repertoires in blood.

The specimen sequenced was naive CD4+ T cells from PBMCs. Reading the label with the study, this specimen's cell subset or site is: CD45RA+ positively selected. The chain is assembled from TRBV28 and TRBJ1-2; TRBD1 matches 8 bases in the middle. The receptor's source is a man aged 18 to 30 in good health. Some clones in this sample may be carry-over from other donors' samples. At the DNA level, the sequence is TGTGCCAGCAGTTTATTTATCGGGCAGGGGGCTGGAGGCTACACCTTC. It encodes CASSLFIGQGAGGYTF.